This is a list of T cell receptor beta chains from one sample in a study of blood T cell repertoires in COVID-19. TCRdb's table, derived via immunoSEQ multiplex PCR, lists solely in-frame clones and lacks some. The sample lists tens of thousands of clones, 75% to 85% occurring once. Sequencing was performed on peripheral blood. These receptors were collected from a woman aged 70 to 79 with acute or convalescent COVID-19. Both conserved end residues are part of each CDR3. Fields, in order: J gene, clone size, D gene, V gene, CDR3 protein, CDR3 DNA. The D gene is left open where the match is weak. Not all rows give a size; the values are once, few, many and, for expanded clones, a class.

TRBJ2-1,-,-,TRBV29-1,CSVVSFNEQFF,TGCAGCGTTGTTTCCTTTAATGAGCAGTTCTTC
TRBJ2-5,-,TRBD2,TRBV5-1,CASSSLAGGLETQYF,TGCGCCAGCAGCTCTTTAGCGGGGGGTCTGGAGACCCAGTACTTC
TRBJ2-7,-,-,TRBV7-2,CASSFGGAASYEQYF,TGTGCCAGCAGCTTCGGCGGTGCGGCGTCCTACGAGCAGTACTTC
TRBJ1-2,-,TRBD1,TRBV28,CASSLGTAYGYTF,TGTGCCAGCAGTTTAGGGACAGCCTATGGCTACACCTTC
TRBJ2-5,-,-,TRBV6-6,CASRPTGQETQYF,TGTGCCAGCAGGCCGACGGGGCAAGAGACCCAGTACTTC
TRBJ2-5,few,TRBD2,TRBV24-1,CATSDRTSGRTQETQYF,TGTGCCACCAGTGATCGGACTAGCGGGAGGACGCAAGAGACCCAGTACTTC
TRBJ2-4,few,-,TRBV7-2,CASSFAQTDVSNIQYF,TGTGCCAGCAGCTTCGCTCAGACAGACGTCTCAAACATTCAGTACTTC
TRBJ2-2,few,TRBD2,TRBV2,CAGVGLAGSGELFF,TGTGCCGGAGTAGGACTAGCGGGAAGCGGGGAGCTGTTTTTT
TRBJ1-5,-,TRBD1,TRBV6-2/TRBV6-3,CASSTIAGGSNQPQHF,TGTGCCAGCAGTACCATAGCAGGGGGGAGCAATCAGCCCCAGCATTTT
TRBJ1-4,-,-,TRBV3-1/TRBV3-2,CASSQGSGRYEKLFF,TGTGCCAGCAGCCAAGGGTCAGGGAGGTATGAAAAACTGTTTTTT
TRBJ1-2,-,-,TRBV28,CASSFPAAPGADTF,TGTGCCAGCAGTTTCCCCGCGGCCCCGGGAGCCGACACCTTC
TRBJ2-2,once,TRBD2,TRBV24-1,CATQRTSLVGELFF,TGTGCCACCCAAAGGACTAGCCTGGTCGGGGAGCTGTTTTTT
TRBJ1-2,-,TRBD1,TRBV24-1,CATSDPGQGMGGYTF,TGTGCCACCAGTGACCCAGGACAGGGGATGGGTGGCTACACCTTC
TRBJ2-2,-,TRBD2,TRBV15,CATSRITSGTELFF,TGTGCCACCAGCAGAATCACTAGCGGGACGGAGCTGTTTTTT
TRBJ2-1,few,TRBD2,TRBV7-9,CASSLGLAGGYEQFF,TGTGCCAGCAGCTTAGGACTAGCGGGGGGATATGAGCAGTTCTTC
TRBJ2-1,-,-,TRBV28,CASSSRTYNEQFF,TGTGCCAGCAGTTCGCGGACTTACAATGAGCAGTTCTTC
TRBJ1-3,-,-,TRBV7-9,CASSSGGDSRGNTIYF,TGTGCCAGCAGCTCGGGGGGAGATTCGCGTGGAAACACCATATATTTT
TRBJ2-7,few,TRBD2,TRBV19,CASSISGATYEQYF,TGTGCCAGTAGTATTAGCGGGGCGACCTACGAGCAGTACTTC
TRBJ1-4,-,TRBD1,TRBV29-1,CSVGDRVEEKLFF,TGCAGCGTTGGAGACAGGGTAGAGGAAAAACTGTTTTTT
TRBJ2-1,few,-,TRBV24-1,CATSDLSLGGSNEQFF,TGTGCCACCAGTGATTTAAGCCTCGGAGGGAGCAATGAGCAGTTCTTC
TRBJ1-1,-,-,TRBV7-2,CASSGTGAFF,TGTGCCAGCAGCGGGACTGGAGCTTTCTTT
TRBJ1-3,-,TRBD1,TRBV19,CASSPGQGRTSGNTIYF,TGTGCCAGTAGTCCAGGACAGGGTCGGACCTCTGGAAACACCATATATTTT
TRBJ2-4,-,TRBD1,TRBV5-1,CASRGTGGATIQYF,TGCGCCAGCAGGGGTACAGGGGGCGCAACCATTCAGTACTTC
TRBJ2-7,-,TRBD1,TRBV24-1,CATSDPKTGNKQYF,TGTGCCACCAGTGACCCGAAGACAGGGAACAAGCAGTACTTC
TRBJ1-1,-,-,TRBV18,CASSRATGNTEAFF,TGTGCCAGCTCACGTGCCACAGGGAACACTGAAGCTTTCTTT
TRBJ1-3,few,-,TRBV19,CASSTMTSDRNTIYF,TGTGCCAGTAGTACGATGACTTCGGATCGAAACACCATATATTTT
TRBJ1-3,-,-,TRBV6-5,CASSFDSRGNTIYF,TGTGCCAGCAGTTTCGACAGCCGAGGAAACACCATATATTTT
TRBJ2-2,-,-,TRBV24-1,CATRGGAGELFF,TGTGCCACCAGAGGGGGGGCCGGGGAGCTGTTTTTT
TRBJ1-2,-,-,TRBV21-1,CASVGTGGTNYGYTF,TGTGCCAGCGTAGGGACAGGGGGCACTAACTATGGCTACACCTTC